This T cell receptor (beta chain) was identified in a study of blood T cell repertoires in COVID-19. Study at large: Collection of acute and convalescent COVID-19 samples took place in the United States, Italy and Spain. PBMCs, B-cell-depleted T cells, or T cells were the source of the cDNA or gDNA that made up the material.

Original processing notes: Amplification with reference gene primers provided the estimates of nucleated cell counts. Repertoires were generated with immunoSEQ multiplex PCR, while TCRdb's copy carries only in-frame clones and drops some. The V and J calls and clone size are taken from that table; D and trimming were inferred from the DNA. This sample has 130,000 to 150,000 clones, with over 75% found just once. The source is a woman in her forties or fifties with acute or convalescent COVID-19. The sample taken for sequencing was peripheral blood.

Written as DNA, the CDR3 is TGTGCCAGCAGCTATAGCGGCGGTGAGCAGTTCTTC. It yields the protein CASSYSGGEQFF. The chain combines TRBV7-9 with TRBJ2-1; D is possibly TRBD2 (6 bases). From germline, CDR1 is SEHNR and CDR2 FQNEAQ (reference sequence). V was cut by 4 bases and J by 9 bases, with 10 bases left in between. The length of the CDR3 is 12 residues.